This TCR beta chain is from a study of cytomegalovirus exposure and HLA in healthy donors. Study-wide results and limits: In a later analysis, HLA-C alleles had the fewest associated TCRs, DRB1 alleles the most. In an earlier analysis, productive rearrangement rates for most beta V segments clustered near 87% or 30%.

On this clone itself: Its antigen remains unidentified.

CDR1 is SNHLY and CDR2 is FYNNEI in the germline V gene. The junction had 4 bases not matched to a gene; V was cut back by 6 bases and J by 2 bases. The CDR3 contains 14 residues. Primers included in the PCR were 60 Vbeta and 13 Jbeta primers. Profiled with immunoSEQ multiplex PCR; TCRdb holds only in-frame clones, not every one. The sample yields approximately 100,000 clones, 55% to 75% seen once. This receptor was taken from a man aged 60 to 75 in good health and CMV-seronegative. V and J are TRBV2 and TRBJ1-2; 9 nucleotides match TRBD1. The sample taken for sequencing was PBMCs. The CDR3: CASSGDRENYGYTF. CDR3 DNA: TGTGCCAGCAGCGGGGACAGGGAGAACTATGGCTACACCTTC.